One sample yielded the 10 T cell receptor beta chains listed below, sequenced in a study of T cell repertoires in cytomegalovirus infection. TCRdb recomputed calls from the reads with MiXCR, one row per CDR3 protein. The sample consists of roughly 920,000 distinct CDR3 sequences, less than 35% of them appearing once. These receptors lack a known antigen. Sample: cultured CD8+ T cells from PBMCs, taken from culture after CMV antigen stimulation. The receptors derive from a human donor in good health (CMV status not recorded). Some clones in this sample may be carry-over from other donors' samples.

The chain recombines TRBV12-3 or TRBV12-4 with TRBJ1-1; D is perhaps TRBD1 (5 bases). CDR3 length equals 14 residues. Trimming took 6 bases from V and 10 from J, leaving 21 bases between them. The CDR3, as DNA: TGTGCCAGCAGGCCTACAGGAATCGAGGGGAGAGCTTTCTTT. Translation: CASRPTGIEGRAFF.

This clonotype was observed a handful of times. The CDR3 spells CATKAGSVLEQYF. CDR3 sequence (DNA): TGTGCCACCAAAGCAGGGAGCGTACTCGAGCAGTACTTC. The chain carries TRBV6-5 and TRBJ2-7; D tentatively fits TRBD1 or TRBD2 (5 bases each). V dropped 10 bases and J dropped 6 bases, with 19 bases sitting between them. CDR1 and CDR2 from the germline V gene are MNHEY and SVGAGI. This CDR3 has 13 residues.

This clonotype turned up a few times. The chain uses TRBV7-9 and TRBJ1-6; maybe TRBD1 (5 bases). V lost 1 base and J 5 bases, leaving 9 bases between the germline ends. This CDR3 region has 15 residues. Germline CDR1 and CDR2: SEHNR and FQNEAQ (reference sequence). CDR3 residues: CASSLVGLNNSPLHF. CDR3 in DNA: TGTGCCAGCAGCTTAGTGGGACTCAATAATTCACCCCTCCACTTT.

The CDR3 spells CASYGGELFF. In DNA form, the CDR3 reads TGTGCCAGTTACGGCGGGGAGCTGTTTTTT. The chain uses TRBV27 and TRBJ2-2, with D unresolved. Trimming took 9 bases from V and 7 from J, leaving 6 bases between them. CDR1 and CDR2 (germline): MNHEY, SMNVEV (reference sequence). The CDR3 is 10 amino acids.

This clonotype was seen more than once but under ten times. V usage is TRBV12-5 and J usage is TRBJ1-5; D unresolved. Germline lookup yields CDR1 LGHNT and CDR2 FRNRAP. This CDR3 region has 16 residues. Trimming shortened V by 3 bases and J by 0 bases, and 12 bases separated the two germline ends. CDR3 residues: CASGFTGSLSNQPQHF. In DNA form, the CDR3 reads TGTGCTAGTGGTTTTACGGGATCCCTTAGCAATCAGCCCCAGCATTTT. The full variable domain, its missing parts supplied by reference TRBV12-5 and TRBJ1-5, is DARVTQTPRHKVTEMGQEVTMRCQPILGHNTVFWYRQTMMQGLELLAYFRNRAPLDDSGMPKDRFSAEMPDATLATLKIQPSEPRDSAVYFCASGFTGSLSNQPQHFGDGTRLSIL.

This clonotype was observed a few times. J is TRBJ2-2 and V is TRBV7-9; D possibly uses TRBD1 or TRBD2 (6 bases each). The CDR3 covers 16 residues. V lost 4 bases and J 5 bases, leaving 17 bases between the germline ends. Germline values: CDR1 SEHNR, CDR2 FQNEAQ (reference sequence). The CDR3 sequence is CASSSVGGRLTGELFF. The CDR3 DNA reads TGTGCCAGCAGCTCTGTAGGGGGGCGCTTGACCGGGGAGCTGTTTTTT.

This clonotype has only a few counts. The V gene is TRBV5-1, the J gene TRBJ1-4, with TRBD1 matching over 7 bases. The J segment lost 6 bases and the V segment lost 4 bases, leaving 12 bases of the junction unmatched. CDR3 length: 16 amino acids. Germline CDR1 SGHRS, CDR2 YFSETQ. The CDR3 sequence is CASSPEDRVNYEKLFF. CDR3 in DNA: TGCGCCAGCAGCCCCGAAGACAGGGTTAACTATGAAAAACTGTTTTTT.

This clonotype showed up many times. The chain carries TRBV6-5 and TRBJ1-2, with 10 bases identical to TRBD1. Germline loops: CDR1 MNHEY, CDR2 SVGAGI. This CDR3 contains 15 residues. Losses at the gene ends were 0 bases for V and 4 bases for J; bases not matched to a gene: 2. CDR3: CASSYSTGGFYGYTF. The CDR3 nucleotides read TGTGCCAGCAGTTACTCGACAGGGGGCTTCTATGGCTACACCTTC.

This chain joins TRBV6-1 and TRBJ2-7; D gene ambiguous. This CDR3 region has 15 residues. Per germline, CDR1 MNHNS and CDR2 SASEGT. V was cut by 2 bases and J by 5 bases, with 16 bases left in between. CDR3 DNA: TGTGCCAGCAGTGAATTAGGGCCCACAGCGAACGAGCAGTACTTC. Residues: CASSELGPTANEQYF.

The chain couples TRBV7-9 to TRBJ2-7, with unresolved D. Trimming removed 5 bases from V and 0 bases from J, with 11 bases in between. The CDR3 consists of 14 residues. Germline CDR1 SEHNR, CDR2 FQNEAQ (reference sequence). DNA of the CDR3: TGTGCCAGCAGCCCTACTTCGAGCTCCTACGAGCAGTACTTC. Protein: CASSPTSSSYEQYF.